This T cell receptor beta chain was sequenced for a study of blood T cell repertoires in COVID-19. This CDR3 comprises 13 residues. From germline, CDR1 is LNHNV and CDR2 YYDKDF (reference sequence). V was shortened by 3 bases and J by 5 bases, with 10 bases between the two germline ends. Sequencing used immunoSEQ multiplex PCR; TCRdb keeps in-frame clones, though not all of them. The sample consists of 90,000 to 120,000 clones, 89% of them appearing once. The specimen was peripheral blood. The chain employs TRBV15 and TRBJ2-5, with TRBD2 as a possible D gene (5 bases). The TCR comes from a man between 40 and 49 years old with active or convalescent COVID-19. The CDR3 region has the DNA TGTGCCACCAGCAGCGGACTGGCGGAGACCCAGTACTTC. This encodes CATSSGLAETQYF.